The clone carrying this T cell receptor beta chain has only a few counts. This specimen belongs to a study of memory CD8 T cells in hepatitis C reinfection. Looking at the study overall: A positive HCV RNA test after two negatives ≥60 days apart defined reinfection. Peak reinfection sampling occurred 3 to 8 weeks after detected reinfection. NS3-1073 responses came from one resolver and one chronic donor.

General observations from the study: Chronic donors had a broader pre-reinfection repertoire than resolvers.

Clones were read by immunoSEQ multiplex PCR, and TCRdb kept only the in-frame ones, dropping some. The sample yields 400 to 550 clones, more than 60% seen once. Time point given: peak reinfection, 3 to 8 weeks after reinfection detection. No in vitro expansion preceded TCR sequencing of the sorted cells. This clonotype originated in a man younger than 35 with hepatitis C virus infection. Source material: HCV tetramer-positive CD8+ T cells sorted from blood.

This CDR3 reads CATSSLGPNTEAFF. DNA for the CDR3: TGTGCCACCAGCAGCTTGGGGCCGAACACTGAAGCTTTCTTT. This chain connects TRBV15 to TRBJ1-1; D might be TRBD1 (5 bases). Germline loops: CDR1 LNHNV, CDR2 YYDKDF (reference sequence). The CDR3 runs to 14 residues. Trimming left V 3 bases short and J 1 base short, with 9 bases between. Combining the CDR3 with reference TRBV15 and TRBJ1-1 gives the whole variable domain DAMVIQNPRYQVTQFGKPVTLSCSQTLNHNVMYWYQQKSSQAPKLLFHYYDKDFNNEADTPDNFQSRRPNTSFCFLDIRSPGLGDTAMYLCATSSLGPNTEAFFGQGTRLTVV.